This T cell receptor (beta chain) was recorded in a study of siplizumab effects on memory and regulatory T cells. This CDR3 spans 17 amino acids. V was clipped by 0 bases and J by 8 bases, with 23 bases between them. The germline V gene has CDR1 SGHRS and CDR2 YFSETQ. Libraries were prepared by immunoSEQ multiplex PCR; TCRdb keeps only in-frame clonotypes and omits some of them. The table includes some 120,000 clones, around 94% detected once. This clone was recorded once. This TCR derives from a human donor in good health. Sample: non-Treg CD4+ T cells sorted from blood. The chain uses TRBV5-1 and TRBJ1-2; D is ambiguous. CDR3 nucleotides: TGCGCCAGCAGCTTGGGGTCAGGTCGCCGGCCTTTGGGAGGCTACACCTTC. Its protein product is CASSLGSGRRPLGGYTF.